Below are 23 T cell receptor beta chains sequenced from a single sample in a study of cytotoxic CD8 clonotypes in ibrutinib-treated CLL. Profiled with immunoSEQ multiplex PCR; TCRdb holds only in-frame clones, not every one. The sample records 35,000 to 40,000 clones, about 70% being singletons. Sequenced material: PBMCs, taken at disease progression, from a patient treated with ibrutinib. These receptors were obtained from a human donor with chronic lymphocytic leukemia.

This clone turned up a few times. This rearrangement joins TRBV5-4 to TRBJ1-6; tentatively, D is TRBD1 (5 bases). CDR1 is SGHNT, CDR2 YYREEE, per germline (reference sequence). V was pared by 4 bases and J by 9 bases, with 20 bases between. CDR3 length: 16 amino acids. CDR3: CASSLDRDRGISPLHF. The CDR3 DNA reads TGTGCCAGCAGCCTTGACCGGGATCGGGGGATTTCACCCCTCCACTTT.

This clone was observed many times. This sequence joins TRBV10-2 and TRBJ2-7; 8 bases are a match to TRBD1. CDR1 WSHSY and CDR2 SAAADI come from the germline V gene. J lost 5 bases, V lost 2 bases, and 5 bases had no gene match. CDR3 length equals 14 residues. The CDR3: CASSETGGGDEQYF. Here the CDR3 DNA reads TGCGCCAGCAGTGAGACAGGGGGTGGAGACGAGCAGTACTTC.

The rearrangement uses TRBV19 and TRBJ1-6, with D unclear. CDR3 length: 12 residues. The V gene's germline CDR1 is LNHDA and CDR2 SQIVND (reference sequence). Trimming pared 9 bases from V and 14 bases from J, leaving 17 bases between. The DNA of the CDR3 is TGTGCCAGCCAAGCTCGGGAAATGTCCCTCCACTTT. It translates to CASQAREMSLHF.

The chain links TRBV10-3 to TRBJ1-1, with TRBD1 matching 8 bases. Germline-derived CDR1 and CDR2 are ENHRY and SYGVKD. The CDR3 runs 15 residues. The J segment lost 3 bases and the V segment lost 3 bases, leaving 6 bases of the junction unmatched. CDR3 nucleotides: TGTGCCATCAGTGACCCTGGACAGGGTCACACTGAAGCTTTCTTT. It translates to CAISDPGQGHTEAFF.

This chain links TRBV18 with TRBJ2-5, with D maybe TRBD2 (5 bases). The CDR3 has 13 residues. V was shortened by 3 bases and J by 1 base, with 6 bases between the two germline ends. Germline V gene data show CDR1 as KGHSH and CDR2 as LQKENI. The CDR3 sequence is CASSPGVQETQYF. CDR3 coding DNA: TGTGCCAGCTCACCCGGGGTCCAAGAGACCCAGTACTTC.

The V call is TRBV10-2, the J call TRBJ1-2; 7 nucleotides agree with TRBD1. V trimming: 2 bases; J trimming: 3 bases; junction bases outside the gene matches: 0. CDR1 is WSHSY, CDR2 SAAADI, per germline. The CDR3 contains 13 residues. The CDR3 coding sequence is TGCGCCAGCAGTGAGGACAGGGACTATGGCTACACCTTC. This codes for CASSEDRDYGYTF.

This chain joins TRBV25-1 and TRBJ1-1; D is perhaps TRBD1 (6 bases). CDR3 length equals 14 residues. Germline assignment: CDR1 MGHDK and CDR2 SYGVNS. Trimming removed 1 base at V and 1 base at J, with 7 bases between. The CDR3, as DNA: TGTGCCAGCAGTGAATGGGGACAGAACACTGAAGCTTTCTTT. Translated: CASSEWGQNTEAFF.

Details on this clone: Lacking the conserved final phenylalanine or tryptophan, this CDR3 likely reflects a read error. The CDR3 loop is CASSQRDSPLHC. The CDR3 DNA follows: TGTGCCAGCAGCCAAAGGGATTCACCCCTCCACTGT. The chain combines TRBV9 with TRBJ1-6; D ambiguous. The CDR3 is made up of 12 amino acids. The V end lost 4 bases, the J end lost 8 bases, and 7 bases lay between the germline ends. The germline gives CDR1 SGDLS, CDR2 YYNGEE.

CDR3 nucleotide sequence: TGTGCCAGCAGTGCCGCGGCTACTTCACCCCTCCACTTT. Protein sequence: CASSAAATSPLHF. The chain employs TRBV6-1 and TRBJ1-6; no clear D. Germline assignment: CDR1 MNHNS and CDR2 SASEGT. V was trimmed by 4 bases and J by 9 bases, leaving 10 bases between them. This CDR3 has 13 amino acids.

The chain is built from TRBV27 and TRBJ1-2, with D possibly matching TRBD1 (5 bases). Germline V lookup: CDR1 MNHEY, CDR2 SMNVEV (reference sequence). CDR3 size: 14 residues. V lost 6 bases to trimming and J lost 1 base, with 12 bases between them. CDR3 protein: CASRPLGGNYGYTF. For the CDR3, the DNA is TGTGCCAGCAGGCCGCTCGGGGGTAACTATGGCTACACCTTC.

The genes are TRBV19 and TRBJ2-3; D is unresolved. Germline V gene data show CDR1 as LNHDA and CDR2 as SQIVND (reference sequence). With 1 base removed from V and 2 bases from J, the gap between germline ends came to 4 bases. CDR3 length: 13 residues. The CDR3 loop reads CASSIAHTDTQYF. In DNA, the CDR3 is TGTGCCAGTAGTATAGCCCACACAGATACGCAGTATTTT.

This clone was counted a few times. In nucleotides, the CDR3 is TGTGCCAGCAGCTTAGATGGCTACACCTTC. Translation gives CASSLDGYTF. This chain connects TRBV7-9 to TRBJ1-2; D is ambiguous. This CDR3 is built from 10 residues. The germline V gene encodes CDR1 SEHNR and CDR2 FQNEAQ (reference sequence). Between the trimmed V and J ends, which lost 1 base and 6 bases, there was a span of 0 bases.

The chain couples TRBV10-3 to TRBJ1-1; D call uncertain. Trimming took off 0 bases at V and 4 bases at J, with 9 bases between the two ends. CDR3 length: 14 residues. Looked up from germline, CDR1 is ENHRY and CDR2 is SYGVKD. The CDR3 sequence is CAISESGFGTEAFF. CDR3 coding DNA: TGTGCCATCAGTGAGTCAGGGTTTGGCACTGAAGCTTTCTTT.

The J gene is TRBJ2-7, the V gene TRBV5-6, with a tentative D call TRBD2 (5 bases). Germline-derived CDR1 and CDR2 are SGHDT and YYEEEE. Trimming removed 0 bases at V and 6 bases at J, with 10 bases between. The CDR3 sequence is 13 residues long. CDR3 nucleotide sequence: TGTGCCAGCAGCTTGGGGCTGAGGGTCGAGCAGTACTTC. Translation gives CASSLGLRVEQYF.

The V and J genes are TRBV20-1 and TRBJ2-1; no definite D call. CDR3 length: 11 amino acids. Trimming stripped 0 bases from V and 8 bases from J, with 5 bases between. The germline CDR1 and CDR2 sequences are DFQATT and SNEGSKA (reference sequence). DNA for the CDR3: TGCAGTGCTAGAGAACGGGATGAGCAGTTCTTC. It encodes CSARERDEQFF.

The chain is built from TRBV4-1 and TRBJ1-5; D is uncertain. Between the trimmed V and J ends, which lost 4 bases and 1 base, there was a span of 14 bases. CDR1 is MGHRA, CDR2 YSYEKL, per germline. This CDR3 has 16 amino acids. The DNA of the CDR3 is TGCGCCAGCAGCCCCGTATCCGGACGGAGCAATCAGCCCCAGCATTTT. The encoded protein is CASSPVSGRSNQPQHF.

V is TRBV5-5 and J is TRBJ1-2; TRBD1 might be the D (6 bases). Trimming cost V 5 bases and J 4 bases, with 18 bases left between them. Per germline, CDR1 SGHKS and CDR2 YYEKEE (reference sequence). The length of the CDR3 is 15 residues. CDR3 coding DNA: TGTGCCAGCAGTCCGGACCGGGGAGGGGGCTATGGCTACACCTTC. As protein: CASSPDRGGGYGYTF.

The V call is TRBV11-2, the J call TRBJ2-1; D is perhaps TRBD2 (5 bases). The CDR3 is made up of 16 amino acids. V gave up 2 bases and J gave up 9 bases, with 20 bases separating them. Germline loops: CDR1 SGHAT, CDR2 FQNNGV. CDR3 DNA: TGTGCCAGCAGCTTAAGGGTGGCTCAGCGGATGGCTGAGCAGTTCTTC. Translation: CASSLRVAQRMAEQFF.

The V call is TRBV6-4, the J call TRBJ1-6; 9 nucleotides match TRBD1. In germline, CDR1 is MRHNA, CDR2 SNTAGT. Trimming removed 0 bases from V and 11 bases from J; junction bases left unmatched: 5. CDR3 length equals 15 residues. The CDR3 DNA reads TGTGCCAGCAGTGACTCGGGACAGGGCAGGACACCCCTCCACTTT. It encodes CASSDSGQGRTPLHF.

This clone was counted a few times. The genes are TRBV6-1 and TRBJ2-7, with D perhaps matching TRBD2 (5 bases). The V gene lost 5 bases and the J gene lost 3 bases, with 11 bases spanning the gap. This CDR3 is built from 13 residues. Germline V gene sequence: CDR1 MNHNS, CDR2 SASEGT. The CDR3 sequence: CASSIPGDYEQYF. The CDR3 coding sequence is TGTGCCAGCAGTATCCCCGGGGACTACGAGCAGTACTTC.

V usage is TRBV6-1 and J usage is TRBJ1-1, with D hard to call. Trimming left V 3 bases short and J 9 bases short, with 14 bases between. This CDR3 has 13 amino acids. Germline V CDR1 and CDR2: MNHNS, SASEGT. CDR3 loop: CASSDRQSLKAFF. CDR3 coding DNA: TGTGCCAGCAGTGACAGGCAGAGCCTCAAAGCTTTCTTT.

This chain uses TRBV11-2 with TRBJ2-5, with 12 positions matching TRBD2. Germline lookup yields CDR1 SGHAT and CDR2 FQNNGV. The CDR3 consists of 16 residues. Trimming took 4 bases from V and 2 from J; bases not matched to a gene: 5. CDR3 protein: CASSSRLAGVQETQYF. The CDR3 nucleotides are TGTGCCAGCAGCTCGCGACTAGCGGGGGTACAAGAGACCCAGTACTTC.

The V gene is TRBV7-5, the J gene TRBJ1-1. TRBV7-5 represents a pseudogene. CDR3 length: 16 amino acids. This CDR3 reads CVRSFVSPPTDTEAFF. As DNA, the CDR3 is TGTGTCAGAAGCTTTGTCTCCCCACCGACGGACACTGAAGCTTTCTTT.